The present T cell receptor (beta chain) was sequenced within a study of cytomegalovirus exposure and HLA in healthy donors. Overall study results and limits: Evidence from a later analysis indicated that most CMV-associated TCR beta chains looked HLA-restricted. In a later analysis, approximately 15,000 TCR beta sequences were associated with HLA alleles at 0.05 false discovery rate. Rare TCR sequences predominated, though certain public TCRs were found in many donors. The records held CMV serostatus as the only immune exposure information.

On this clone: Antigen unknown.

Both 60 Vbeta primers and 13 Jbeta primers went into the PCR. The data were produced by immunoSEQ multiplex PCR, yet TCRdb's version contains in-frame clones alone and is incomplete. The sample lists just over 95,000 clones, around four fifths seen once, with approximately 4% in the top ten. CDR3 size: 15 residues. Trimming cost V 8 bases and J 3 bases; bases outside gene matches: 12. From germline, CDR1 is SEHNR and CDR2 FQNEAQ (reference sequence). The sequenced sample consisted of PBMCs. The V and J genes are TRBV7-9 and TRBJ1-2, with 7 bases lining up with TRBD1. The TCR comes from a woman in her thirties or forties in good health and CMV-seropositive. The chain's CDR3 is CASRDPTTGDYGYTF. The CDR3 DNA is TGTGCCAGCCGCGACCCGACCACAGGGGACTATGGCTACACCTTC.